The clone carrying this T cell receptor beta chain was found many times. The antigen is not known. TCRdb fed the 5' RACE reads into MiXCR, producing one record per CDR3 protein. Among under 150,000 distinct CDR3 sequences, 13% to 15% were seen once, and the ten largest hold about 40%. The record originates from a study of T cells after yellow fever vaccination. Findings of the study overall: Weaker in magnitude, the secondary response showed a faster peak on day 5 versus 15.

The CDR3 totals 14 residues. V lost 6 bases, J lost 6 bases, and 17 bases lay in between. CDR1 is SNHLY and CDR2 is FYNNEI in the germline V gene. The receptor's source is a man between 18 and 29 years old who received the YFV17D yellow fever vaccine. The chain uses TRBV2 and TRBJ1-1; D is uncertain. Source: CD8+ T cells sorted from PBMCs, taken 5 days after the yellow fever booster vaccination. The CDR3 nucleotides read TGTGCCAGCAGCCTACTGAAATACCGGGCTGAAGCTTTCTTT. It is translated as CASSLLKYRAEAFF. The full variable domain, with the rest looked up from reference TRBV2 and TRBJ1-1, is EPEVTQTPSHQVTQMGQEVILRCVPISNHLYFYWYRQILGQKVEFLVSFYNNEISEKSEIFDDQFSVERPDGSNFTLKIRSTKLEDSAMYFCASSLLKYRAEAFFGQGTRLTVV.